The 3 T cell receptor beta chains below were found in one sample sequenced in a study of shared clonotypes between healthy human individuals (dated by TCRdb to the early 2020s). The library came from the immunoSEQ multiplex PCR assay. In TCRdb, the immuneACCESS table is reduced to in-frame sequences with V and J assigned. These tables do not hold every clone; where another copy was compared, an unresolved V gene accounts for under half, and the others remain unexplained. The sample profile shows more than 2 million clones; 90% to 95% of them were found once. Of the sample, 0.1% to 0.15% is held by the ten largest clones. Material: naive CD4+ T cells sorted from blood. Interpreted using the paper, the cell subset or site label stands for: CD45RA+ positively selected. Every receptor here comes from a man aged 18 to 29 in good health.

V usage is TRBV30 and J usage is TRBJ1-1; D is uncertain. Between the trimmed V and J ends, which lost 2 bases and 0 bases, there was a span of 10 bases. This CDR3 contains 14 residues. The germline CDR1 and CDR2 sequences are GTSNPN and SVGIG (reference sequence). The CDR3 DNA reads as TGTGCCTGGAGTTCCCTATGGATGAACACTGAAGCTTTCTTT. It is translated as CAWSSLWMNTEAFF. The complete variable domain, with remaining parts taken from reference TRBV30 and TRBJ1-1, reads SQTIHQWPATLVQPVGSPLSLECTVEGTSNPNLYWYRQAAGRGLQLLFYSVGIGQISSEVPQNLSASRPQDRQFILSSKKLLLSDSGFYLCAWSSLWMNTEAFFGQGTRLTVV.

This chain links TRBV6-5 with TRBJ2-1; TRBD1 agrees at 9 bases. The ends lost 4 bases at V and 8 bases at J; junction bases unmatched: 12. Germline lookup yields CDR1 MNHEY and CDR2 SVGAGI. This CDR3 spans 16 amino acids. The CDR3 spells CASSSPGGQGGDEQFF. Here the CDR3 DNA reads TGTGCCAGCAGTTCCCCCGGGGGACAGGGTGGGGATGAGCAGTTCTTC.

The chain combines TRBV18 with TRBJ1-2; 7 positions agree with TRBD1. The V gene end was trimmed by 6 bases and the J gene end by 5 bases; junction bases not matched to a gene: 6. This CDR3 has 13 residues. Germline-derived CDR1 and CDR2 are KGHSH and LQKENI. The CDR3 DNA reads TGTGCCAGCTCCTTTGGACAGGATTATGGCTACACCTTC. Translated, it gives CASSFGQDYGYTF. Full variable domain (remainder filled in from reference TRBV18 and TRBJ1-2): NAGVMQNPRHLVRRRGQEARLRCSPMKGHSHVYWYRQLPEEGLKFMVYLQKENIIDESGMPKERFSAEFPKEGPSILRIQQVVRGDSAAYFCASSFGQDYGYTFGSGTRLTVV.